This TCR beta chain derives from a study of control samples from healthy donors and cancer patients. TCRdb's table, derived via immunoSEQ multiplex PCR, lists solely in-frame clones and lacks some. The table shows 90,000 to 100,000 clones, with 75% to 95% occurring only once. This clone was seen only once. The CDR3 is 14 residues long. The trim removed 3 bases at V and 1 base at J, leaving 2 bases unmatched. Germline values: CDR1 KGHSH, CDR2 LQKENI. The chain uses TRBV18 and TRBJ1-1; 7 bases are a match to TRBD1. This sequence was found in a woman aged 18-29 years in good health. The specimen was blood. The CDR3, as DNA: TGTGCCAGCTCACCGGGGACAGAGAACACTGAAGCTTTCTTT. Translating gives CASSPGTENTEAFF.